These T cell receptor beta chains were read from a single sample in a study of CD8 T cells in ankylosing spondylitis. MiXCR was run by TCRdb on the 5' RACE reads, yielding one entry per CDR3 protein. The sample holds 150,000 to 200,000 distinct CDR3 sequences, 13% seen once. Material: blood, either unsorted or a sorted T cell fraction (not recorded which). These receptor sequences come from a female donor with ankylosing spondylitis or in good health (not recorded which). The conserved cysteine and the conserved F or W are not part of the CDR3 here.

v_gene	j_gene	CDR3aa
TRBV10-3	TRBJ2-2	ATQTSLPTGELF
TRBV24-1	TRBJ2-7	ATSDSYEQY
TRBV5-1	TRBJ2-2	ASSWTGTANTGELF
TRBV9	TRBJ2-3	ASSVGAGASSTDTQY
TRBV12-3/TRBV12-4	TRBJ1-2	ASNLGTGIGYT
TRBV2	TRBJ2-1	ASSEAWGNEQF
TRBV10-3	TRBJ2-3	AISDLAPSTDTQY
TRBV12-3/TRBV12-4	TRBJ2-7	ASSPRDTTYEQY
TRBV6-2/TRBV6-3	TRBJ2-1	ASLRSYNEQF
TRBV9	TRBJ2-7	ASSGRQGFYEQY
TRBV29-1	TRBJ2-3	SVEKGATTTDTQY
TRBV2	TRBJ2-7	ASSERHEQY
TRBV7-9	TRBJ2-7	ASSSRDPSRREQY
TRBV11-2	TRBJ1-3	ASSLLVSQGGSIY
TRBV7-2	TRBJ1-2	ASGTKGPYYGYT
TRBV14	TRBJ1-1	ASSQDPAGRTEAF
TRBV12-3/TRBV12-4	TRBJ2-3	ASSSHRLAGKRDTQY
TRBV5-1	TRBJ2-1	ASSFPVLAGVYNEQF
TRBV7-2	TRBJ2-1	ASSLKRSYNEQF
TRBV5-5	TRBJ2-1	ASSVGTNNEQF
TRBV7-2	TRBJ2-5	ASSSTWGGETQY
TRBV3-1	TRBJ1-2	ASKGREEGYT
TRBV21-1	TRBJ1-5	ASSNDQGRGNQPQH
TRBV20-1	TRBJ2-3	SASFGGPDTQY
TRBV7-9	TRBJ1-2	ASSLEQGANYGYT
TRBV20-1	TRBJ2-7	SATIYPGLAGDEQY
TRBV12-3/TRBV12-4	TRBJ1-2	ASSYRGNYGYT
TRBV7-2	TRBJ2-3	ASSSRQSGTQY
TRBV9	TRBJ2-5	ASSPGPSWETQY
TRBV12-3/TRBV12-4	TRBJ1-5	ASSHTGSNQPQH
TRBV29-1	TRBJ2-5	SVIFVGLQETQY
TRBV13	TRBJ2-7	ASSLNRLNEQY
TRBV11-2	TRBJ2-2	ASSPVETNTGELF
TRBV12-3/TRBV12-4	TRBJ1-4	ASSRAYEKLF
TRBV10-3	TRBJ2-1	AISRTGTSGMGYNEQF
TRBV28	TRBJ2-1	ASSHQREEIYNEQF
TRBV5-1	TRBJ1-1	ASSSQSLLGPEAF
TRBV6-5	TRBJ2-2	ASSYSWTGGTGELF
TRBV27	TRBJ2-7	ASRPQGDHEQY
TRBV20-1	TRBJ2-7	SAPGGGLASGYEQY
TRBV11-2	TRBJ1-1	ASSLGATPPNEAF
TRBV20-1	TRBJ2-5	SARVLARVPDQETQY
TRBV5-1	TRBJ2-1	ASSLVALGNEQF
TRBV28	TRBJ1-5	ASSCDRDRVSNQPQH
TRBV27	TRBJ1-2	ASSLGVGPNYGYT
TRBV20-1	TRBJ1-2	SASNQNYGYT
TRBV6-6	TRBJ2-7	AGREHETYEQY
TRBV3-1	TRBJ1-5	ASSHTGGYQPQH
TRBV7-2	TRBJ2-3	ASSSPYGTGITDTQY
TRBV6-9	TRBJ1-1	ASSQGRGETEAF
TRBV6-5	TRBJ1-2	ASTNSGLNYGYT
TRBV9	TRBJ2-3	ASSVGLGRVSSDTQY
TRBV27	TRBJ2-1	ASKRVVQDEEQF
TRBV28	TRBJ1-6	ASTVGIGRSPLH
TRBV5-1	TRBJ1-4	ASSLDRRAGEKLF